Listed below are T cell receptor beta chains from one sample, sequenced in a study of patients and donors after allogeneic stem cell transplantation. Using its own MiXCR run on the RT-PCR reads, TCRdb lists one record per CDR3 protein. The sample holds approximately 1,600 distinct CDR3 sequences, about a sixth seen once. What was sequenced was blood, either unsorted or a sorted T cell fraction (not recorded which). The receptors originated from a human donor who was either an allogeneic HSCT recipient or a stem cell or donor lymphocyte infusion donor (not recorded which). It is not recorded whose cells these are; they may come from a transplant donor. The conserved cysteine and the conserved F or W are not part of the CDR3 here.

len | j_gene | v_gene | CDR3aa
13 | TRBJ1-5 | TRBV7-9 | ASSLSGGSNQPQH
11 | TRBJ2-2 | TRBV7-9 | ASSLGHTGELF
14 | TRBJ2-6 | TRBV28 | ASSSTSLTGANVLT
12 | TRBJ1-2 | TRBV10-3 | AINAGTGEGGYT
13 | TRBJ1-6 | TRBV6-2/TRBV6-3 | ASSPTGSKDSPLH
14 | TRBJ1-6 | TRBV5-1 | ASSLDDSSYNSPLH
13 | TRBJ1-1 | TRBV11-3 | ASSLLGGVATEAF
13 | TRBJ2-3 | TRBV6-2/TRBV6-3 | ASSSGSGNTDTQY
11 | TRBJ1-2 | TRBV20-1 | SAIRDRASGYT
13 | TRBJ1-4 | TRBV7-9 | ASSLSLRQWEKLF
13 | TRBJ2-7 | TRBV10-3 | VITPSGTYSYEQY
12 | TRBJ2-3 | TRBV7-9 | ASSLGPGILGEY
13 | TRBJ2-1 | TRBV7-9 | ASEWGTSGSTGQF
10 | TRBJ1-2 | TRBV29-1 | SVDRKLGGYT
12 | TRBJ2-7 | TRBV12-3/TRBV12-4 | ASSFSGRVYEQY
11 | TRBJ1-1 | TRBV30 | AWWGQGRGEAF
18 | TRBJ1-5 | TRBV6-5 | ASSYTPPWGGVKAYQPQH
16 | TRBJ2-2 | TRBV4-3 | ASSQDRALAGSTGELF
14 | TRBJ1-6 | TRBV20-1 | SARALHDRVGSPLH
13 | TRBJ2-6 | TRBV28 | ASSFGGAGANVLT
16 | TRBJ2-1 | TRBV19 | ASSKTSGSRSSYNEQF
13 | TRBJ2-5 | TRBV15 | ATSRFSGGQETQY
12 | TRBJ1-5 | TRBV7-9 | ASSFTGPGQPQH
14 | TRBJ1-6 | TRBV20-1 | SARSLRDRVGSPLH
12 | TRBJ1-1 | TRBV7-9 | ASSGSGGTTEAF
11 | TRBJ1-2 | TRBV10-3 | ATSGQQGLGYT
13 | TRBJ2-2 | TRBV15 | ATSRDSAPTRELF